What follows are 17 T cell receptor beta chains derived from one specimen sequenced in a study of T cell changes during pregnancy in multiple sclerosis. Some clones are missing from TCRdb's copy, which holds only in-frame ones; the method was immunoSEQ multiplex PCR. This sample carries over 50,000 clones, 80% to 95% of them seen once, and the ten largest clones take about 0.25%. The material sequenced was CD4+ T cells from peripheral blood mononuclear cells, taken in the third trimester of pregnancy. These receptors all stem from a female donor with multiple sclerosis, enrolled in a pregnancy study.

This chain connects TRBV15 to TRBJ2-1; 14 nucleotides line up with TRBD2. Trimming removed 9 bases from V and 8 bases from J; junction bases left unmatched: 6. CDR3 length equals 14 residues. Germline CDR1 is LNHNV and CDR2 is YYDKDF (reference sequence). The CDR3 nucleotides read TGTGCCACGGGACTAGCGGGGGCGATGGATGAGCAGTTCTTC. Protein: CATGLAGAMDEQFF. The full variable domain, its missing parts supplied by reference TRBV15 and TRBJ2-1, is DAMVIQNPRYQVTQFGKPVTLSCSQTLNHNVMYWYQQKSSQAPKLLFHYYDKDFNNEADTPDNFQSRRPNTSFCFLDIRSPGLGDTAMYLCATGLAGAMDEQFFGPGTRLTVL.

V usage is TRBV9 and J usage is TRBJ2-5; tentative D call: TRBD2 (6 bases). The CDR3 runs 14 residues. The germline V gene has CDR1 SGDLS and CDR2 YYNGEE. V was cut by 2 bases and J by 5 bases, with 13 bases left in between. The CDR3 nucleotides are TGTGCCAGCAGCGTGCGGGGCCTGGTGGAGACCCAGTACTTC. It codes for CASSVRGLVETQYF.

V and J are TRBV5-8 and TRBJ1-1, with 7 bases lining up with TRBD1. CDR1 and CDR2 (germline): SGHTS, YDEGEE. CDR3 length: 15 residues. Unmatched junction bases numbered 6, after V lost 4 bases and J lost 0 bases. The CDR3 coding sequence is TGTGCCAGCAGCCAGGGGGTGGTCATGAACACTGAAGCTTTCTTT. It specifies CASSQGVVMNTEAFF.

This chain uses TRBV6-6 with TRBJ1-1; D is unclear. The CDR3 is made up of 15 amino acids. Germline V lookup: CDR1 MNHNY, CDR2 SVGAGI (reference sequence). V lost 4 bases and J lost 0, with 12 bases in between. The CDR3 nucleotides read TGTGCCAGCAGTTCGCCCAAAACAGTGAACACTGAAGCTTTCTTT. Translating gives CASSSPKTVNTEAFF.

The CDR3 reads CASNSNQVSYEQYF. In DNA, the CDR3 is TGTGCCAGCAACTCCAACCAGGTTTCCTACGAGCAGTACTTC. The genes are TRBV7-2 and TRBJ2-7; D is uncertain. In germline, CDR1 is SGHTA, CDR2 FQGNSA. This CDR3 has 14 amino acids. V was pared by 7 bases and J by 1 base, with 14 bases between.

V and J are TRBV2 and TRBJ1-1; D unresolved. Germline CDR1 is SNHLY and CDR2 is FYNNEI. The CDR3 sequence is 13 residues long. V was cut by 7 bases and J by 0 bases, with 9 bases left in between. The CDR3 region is CASKAGLNTEAFF. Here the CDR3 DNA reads TGTGCCAGCAAGGCAGGCCTGAACACTGAAGCTTTCTTT.

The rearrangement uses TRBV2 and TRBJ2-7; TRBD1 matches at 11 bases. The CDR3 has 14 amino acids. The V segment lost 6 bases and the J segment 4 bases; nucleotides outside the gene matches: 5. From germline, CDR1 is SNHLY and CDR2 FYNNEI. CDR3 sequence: CASSGQGALYEQYF. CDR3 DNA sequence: TGTGCCAGCAGCGGACAGGGGGCCCTTTACGAGCAGTACTTC.

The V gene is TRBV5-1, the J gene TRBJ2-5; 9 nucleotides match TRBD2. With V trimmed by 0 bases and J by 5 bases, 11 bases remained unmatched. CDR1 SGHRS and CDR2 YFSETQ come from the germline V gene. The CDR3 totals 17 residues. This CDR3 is CASSLELGGGETETQYF. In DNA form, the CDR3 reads TGCGCCAGCAGCTTGGAACTCGGCGGGGGGGAGACGGAGACCCAGTACTTC.

Written as DNA, the CDR3 is TGTGCCAGCGGTTACCGGGGTTCGCGTCAGCCCCAGCATTTT. It codes for CASGYRGSRQPQHF. This sequence joins TRBV28 and TRBJ1-5; D not certain. Germline V gene data show CDR1 as MDHEN and CDR2 as SYDVKM. This CDR3 region has 14 residues. Deletions cut 8 bases from V and 6 bases from J, with 17 bases between.

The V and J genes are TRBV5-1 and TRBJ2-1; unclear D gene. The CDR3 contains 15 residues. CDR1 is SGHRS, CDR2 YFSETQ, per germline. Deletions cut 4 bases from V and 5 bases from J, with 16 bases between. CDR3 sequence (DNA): TGCGCCAGCAGCCCTTCTCACGACTGGAACAATGAGCAGTTCTTC. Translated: CASSPSHDWNNEQFF.

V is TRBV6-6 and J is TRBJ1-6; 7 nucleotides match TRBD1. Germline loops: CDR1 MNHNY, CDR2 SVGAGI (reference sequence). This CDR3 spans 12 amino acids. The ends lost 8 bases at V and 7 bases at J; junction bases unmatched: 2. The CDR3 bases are TGTGCCAGCCGGGACAGAAATTCACCCCTCCACTTT. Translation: CASRDRNSPLHF.

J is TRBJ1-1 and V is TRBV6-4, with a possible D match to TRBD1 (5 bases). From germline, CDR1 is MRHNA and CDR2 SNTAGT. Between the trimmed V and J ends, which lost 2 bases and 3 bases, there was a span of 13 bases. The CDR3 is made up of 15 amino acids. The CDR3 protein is CASSDVAGLDTEAFF. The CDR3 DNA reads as TGTGCCAGCAGTGACGTGGCGGGACTAGACACTGAAGCTTTCTTT.

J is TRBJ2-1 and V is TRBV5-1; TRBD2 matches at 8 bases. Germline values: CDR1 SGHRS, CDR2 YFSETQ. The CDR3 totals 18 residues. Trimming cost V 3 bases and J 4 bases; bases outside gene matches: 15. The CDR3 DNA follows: TGCGCCAGCAGCTATAGCTTAGCGGGATCGAACCTTTACAATGAGCAGTTCTTC. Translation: CASSYSLAGSNLYNEQFF.

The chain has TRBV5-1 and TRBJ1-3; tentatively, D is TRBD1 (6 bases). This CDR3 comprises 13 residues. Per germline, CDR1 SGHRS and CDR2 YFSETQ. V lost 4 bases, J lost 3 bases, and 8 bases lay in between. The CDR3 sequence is CASSRDNGNTIYF. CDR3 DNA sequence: TGCGCCAGCAGCCGGGACAATGGAAACACCATATATTTT.

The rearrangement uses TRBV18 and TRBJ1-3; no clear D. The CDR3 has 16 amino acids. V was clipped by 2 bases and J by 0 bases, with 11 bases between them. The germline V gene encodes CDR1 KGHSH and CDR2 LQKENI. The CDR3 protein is CASSPSGIYSGNTIYF. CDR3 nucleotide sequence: TGTGCCAGCTCACCATCAGGAATCTACTCTGGAAACACCATATATTTT.

CDR3: CASSLGENTEAFF. DNA of the CDR3: TGTGCCAGCAGCTTGGGAGAGAACACTGAAGCTTTCTTT. V is TRBV11-2 and J is TRBJ1-1, with D unclear. This CDR3 is built from 13 residues. V lost 3 bases, J lost 1 base, and 6 bases lay in between. CDR1 is SGHAT, CDR2 FQNNGV, per germline. Variable domain in full (rest from reference TRBV11-2 and TRBJ1-1): EAGVAQSPRYKIIEKRQSVAFWCNPISGHATLYWYQQILGQGPKLLIQFQNNGVVDDSQLPKDRFSAERLKGVDSTLKIQPAKLEDSAVYLCASSLGENTEAFFGQGTRLTVV.

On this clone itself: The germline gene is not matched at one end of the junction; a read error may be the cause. CDR3 nucleotides: TGTGCCAGCAGCTTAGGGGCGGCTTCCCACCGGCATTTT. Protein product: CASSLGAASHRHF. The chain uses TRBV7-3 and TRBJ2-3; D perhaps matches TRBD1 (5 bases). This CDR3 comprises 13 residues. From germline, CDR1 is SGHTA and CDR2 FQGTGA.